This is a list of T cell receptor beta chains from one sample in a study of cytomegalovirus exposure and HLA in healthy donors. TCRdb's copy holds only in-frame clones and misses some; the assay was immunoSEQ multiplex PCR. The table lists some 190,000 clones, about four fifths of them singletons. The sequenced sample was PBMCs. The receptors shown here come from a man aged 40-49 years in good health and CMV-seronegative. CDR3s include the opening cysteine and the closing phenylalanine or tryptophan. D genes are given only for firm matches. Not all rows give a size; the values are once, few, many and, for expanded clones, a class.

j_call v_call d_call clone_size cdr3_aa cdr3_nt
TRBJ2-1 TRBV21-1 . . CASSKVDRVYNEQFF TGTGCCAGCAGCAAAGTCGACAGGGTCTACAATGAGCAGTTCTTC
TRBJ1-3 TRBV6-1 . few CASVGGVSSGNTIYF TGTGCCAGCGTTGGCGGGGTTAGCTCTGGAAACACCATATATTTT
TRBJ2-4 TRBV6-5 . few CAIKRSGAADIQYF TGTGCCATCAAACGCTCGGGAGCGGCGGACATTCAGTACTTC
TRBJ2-1 TRBV5-8 . . CASSLAGWEQFF TGTGCCAGCAGCTTGGCAGGGTGGGAGCAGTTCTTC
TRBJ1-5 TRBV19 . . CASSTSGTTSNQPQHF TGTGCCAGTAGCACATCCGGGACAACAAGCAATCAGCCCCAGCATTTT
TRBJ2-3 TRBV9 . . CASSVGVGSGTDTQYF TGTGCCAGCAGCGTAGGGGTCGGGAGCGGCACAGATACGCAGTATTTT
TRBJ2-7 TRBV23-1 . . CASSQSRGAYEQYF TGCGCCAGCAGTCAATCTCGGGGAGCCTACGAGCAGTACTTC
TRBJ2-7 TRBV6-1 TRBD2 . CASQIAGSSYEQYF TGTGCCAGCCAGATAGCGGGGTCCTCCTACGAGCAGTACTTC
TRBJ1-6 TRBV11-2 TRBD1 . CASSLENPRQGNSPLHF TGTGCCAGCAGCTTAGAGAACCCTAGACAGGGGAATTCACCCCTCCACTTT
TRBJ2-7 TRBV6-5 TRBD1 . CASSLQGAHEQYF TGTGCCAGCAGTTTACAGGGGGCACACGAGCAGTACTTC
TRBJ2-1 TRBV9 . . CASSVWWGPGREQFF TGTGCCAGCAGCGTTTGGTGGGGGCCGGGTCGGGAGCAGTTCTTC
TRBJ2-1 TRBV7-9 . . CASSSGFLEQFF TGTGCCAGCAGCTCCGGGTTTTTGGAGCAGTTCTTC
TRBJ1-2 TRBV28 . . CASRDTRGNYGYTF TGTGCCAGCAGAGACACAAGGGGTAACTATGGCTACACCTTC
TRBJ2-7 TRBV5-8 . . CASNLVGSYEQYF TGTGCCAGCAACCTAGTGGGCTCCTACGAGCAGTACTTC
TRBJ2-1 TRBV4-3 . . CASSQEQRVNGEQFF TGCGCCAGCAGCCAAGAACAGCGGGTTAATGGTGAGCAGTTCTTC
TRBJ2-7 TRBV6-5 . . CASSRDTLSYEQYF TGTGCCAGCAGTCGGGACACCTTATCCTACGAGCAGTACTTC
TRBJ2-2 TRBV10-1 . . CATLEGELFF TGCGCCACCCTAGAAGGGGAGCTGTTTTTT
TRBJ2-2 TRBV6-5 . . CASSLAGYTGELFF TGTGCCAGCAGTCTGGCAGGGTACACCGGGGAGCTGTTTTTT
TRBJ2-5 TRBV2 . once CASSVGGPSLKETQYF TGTGCCAGCAGTGTGGGGGGACCATCTCTCAAAGAGACCCAGTACTTC
TRBJ2-3 TRBV6-6 . . CASYSRPDTQYF TGTGCCAGCTACAGTAGGCCGGATACGCAGTATTTT
TRBJ2-1 TRBV30 TRBD1 . CAWSGTGTNEQFF TGTGCCTGGTCCGGGACAGGTACCAATGAGCAGTTCTTC
TRBJ2-1 TRBV27 TRBD1 . CASSLFSPGQGGYNEQFF TGTGCCAGCAGTTTATTTAGCCCGGGACAGGGGGGATACAATGAGCAGTTCTTC
TRBJ2-5 TRBV7-3 TRBD2 once CASSRLAGIQETQYF TGCGCCAGCAGCCGACTAGCGGGAATACAAGAGACCCAGTACTTC
TRBJ1-4 TRBV5-1 TRBD1 few CASSSGQGNRPNEKLFF TGCGCCAGCAGCTCGGGACAGGGGAATAGACCCAATGAAAAACTGTTTTTT
TRBJ2-5 TRBV5-4 . . CASSLDPGRQETQYF TGTGCCAGCAGCTTGGATCCGGGGAGGCAAGAGACCCAGTACTTC
TRBJ2-2 TRBV9 . . CASSVAGVRDGELFF TGTGCCAGCAGCGTAGCCGGGGTACGGGACGGGGAGCTGTTTTTT
TRBJ2-3 TRBV9 TRBD2 few CASSVKRGGFETQYF TGTGCCAGCAGCGTCAAGCGGGGGGGCTTCGAGACGCAGTATTTT
TRBJ2-5 TRBV28 TRBD2 . CASSPPAGGTLGTQYF TGTGCCAGCAGTCCCCCGGCGGGGGGGACCTTGGGGACCCAGTACTTC
TRBJ1-2 TRBV6-4 . . CASSDGWRVGGYTF TGTGCCAGCAGTGACGGATGGAGGGTAGGAGGCTACACCTTC
TRBJ1-2 TRBV30 . . CAWSVSYVTRQDF TGTGCCTGGAGTGTATCCTATGTAACGCGACAGGACTTC
TRBJ1-5 TRBV5-1 . . CASSLEGGRQPQHF TGCGCCAGCAGCTTGGAGGGAGGACGCCAGCCCCAGCATTTT
TRBJ2-5 TRBV5-1 . once CASSLQPEIRETQYF TGCGCCAGCAGCTTGCAGCCGGAGATTAGGGAGACCCAGTACTTC
TRBJ1-5 TRBV27 . . CASITPLQTVTPYSNQPQHF TGTGCCAGCATCACCCCACTCCAAACAGTCACTCCATATAGCAATCAGCCCCAGCATTTT
TRBJ2-1 TRBV18 . . CASSPYSDEQFF TGTGCCAGCTCACCCTATTCGGATGAGCAGTTCTTC
TRBJ1-5 TRBV6-5 TRBD1 few CATNQGANGNQPQHF TGTGCCACCAACCAGGGGGCGAATGGCAATCAGCCCCAGCATTTT
TRBJ1-2 TRBV6-6 . . CATQTREYGYTF TGTGCCACCCAGACCAGGGAATATGGCTACACCTTC
TRBJ2-1 TRBV19 TRBD2 once CASSILAGSSYNEQFF TGTGCCAGTAGTATATTAGCGGGGAGCTCCTACAATGAGCAGTTCTTC
TRBJ1-5 TRBV10-3 . . CAISSSGVQPQHF TGTGCCATCAGTTCGTCAGGGGTCCAGCCCCAGCATTTT
TRBJ2-3 TRBV5-6 TRBD1 once CASSWDRGLISDTQYF TGTGCCAGCAGCTGGGACAGGGGGCTTATTTCGGATACGCAGTATTTT
TRBJ1-2 TRBV4-3 . . CASSPVSKGDGGYTF TGCGCCAGCAGCCCGGTTAGTAAGGGAGATGGTGGCTACACCTTC
TRBJ2-7 TRBV4-3 . few CASSQAHQGRVWEQYF TGCGCCAGCAGCCAAGCCCACCAGGGGAGAGTCTGGGAGCAGTACTTC
TRBJ1-2 TRBV6-5 . . CASSYGGGNYGYTF TGTGCCAGCAGTTACGGTGGGGGGAACTATGGCTACACCTTC
TRBJ2-7 TRBV7-8 TRBD1 few CASSLVGQGPTYEQYF TGTGCCAGCAGCTTAGTGGGACAGGGACCAACCTACGAGCAGTACTTC
TRBJ2-7 TRBV9 . . CASSVVGHSPEQYF TGTGCCAGCAGCGTCGTGGGACACTCTCCCGAGCAGTACTTC
TRBJ2-5 TRBV27 TRBD2 . CASRMWGGETQYF TGTGCCAGCAGGATGTGGGGGGGGGAGACCCAGTACTTC